The TCR beta chain under discussion was sequenced for a study of PD-L1 blockade in urothelial cancer. Each PCR had synthetic TCR analog templates added to it as a spike-in. Only in-frame clones appear in the TCRdb table, and some are missing; sequencing was by immunoSEQ multiplex PCR. The sample contains 55,000 to 70,000 clones, roughly 80% of which appear only once. V was pared by 8 bases and J by 8 bases, with 10 bases of the junction left unmatched. Germline-derived CDR1 and CDR2 are SEHNR and FQNEAQ (reference sequence). This CDR3 region has 14 residues. The origin of this receptor is a man between 65 and 80 years old with urothelial cancer. The sample here was PBMCs, taken around atezolizumab (anti-PD-L1) treatment. V gene TRBV7-9 combines with J gene TRBJ2-1; 9 bases line up with TRBD1. CDR3 DNA sequence: TGTGCCAGCGGTGCCGGGACAGGGATATATGAGCAGTTCTTC. Translated: CASGAGTGIYEQFF.